This TCR beta chain is from a study of technical replicates of blood from a few donors (dated by TCRdb to about 2017). The library was made by the immunoSEQ multiplex PCR assay. The table was pulled from immuneACCESS by TCRdb, which kept in-frame rearrangements only. Such tables lose some clones; where checked, under half of the loss comes from unresolved V genes, and the rest has no known cause. The sample data list approximately 53,000 clones, and 90% to 96% of these were observed just once. The leading ten clones occupy about 0.39% of the sample. For this clone: This clone's antigen is unknown. Base quality data are lacking; no much larger clone is found one base away.

The TCR originated in a human donor in good health. What was sequenced was T cells isolated from PBMCs.

The CDR3 has the sequence CASTSASRFHDTQYF. Read as DNA, the sequence is TGTGCCAGCACCTCTGCTAGCCGCTTCCACGATACGCAGTATTTT. Rearrangement joined TRBV28 to TRBJ2-3, with TRBD2 as a weak D call on 5 bases. The germline V gene provides CDR1 MDHEN and CDR2 SYDVKM. Taken from cysteine to phenylalanine, the CDR3 has 15 residues. Only the CDR3 portion is preserved as DNA: 45 bases, with reading frame beginning at the first base. A distance of 20 bases separates the germline ends of V and J, which lose 7 bases and 6 bases respectively.